The 11 T cell receptor beta chains in this list originate from one sample, sequenced in a study of CD8+CD57+ T cells in acquired aplastic anemia. The authors sequenced patients whose flow cytometry had shown CD8+CD57+ cell expansion. Genomic DNA constituted the template upon which TCR beta VDJ and CDR3 profiling was performed. TCRdb called the reads again in MiXCR, with one record for every CDR3 protein. This sample yields 450,000 to 550,000 distinct CDR3 sequences, of which approximately 32% are seen a single time; approximately 0.82% belongs to the top ten. Sample: sorted CD4+, CD8+, or CD8+CD57+ T cells (not recorded which) from PBMCs. Receptors were obtained from a human donor with aplastic anemia.

The rearrangement uses TRBV19 and TRBJ2-1, with D perhaps TRBD1 (7 bases). This CDR3 has 16 amino acids. Between the trimmed V and J ends, which lost 5 bases and 5 bases, there was a span of 19 bases. The germline CDR1 and CDR2 sequences are LNHDA and SQIVND (reference sequence). The CDR3 sequence: CASSGSGGTLNNEQFF. Written as DNA, the CDR3 is TGTGCCAGTAGTGGGTCAGGGGGGACACTTAACAATGAGCAGTTCTTC. Full variable domain (rest looked up from reference TRBV19 and TRBJ2-1): DGGITQSPKYLFRKEGQNVTLSCEQNLNHDAMYWYRQDPGQGLRLIYYSQIVNDFQKGDIAEGYSVSREKKESFPLTVTSAQKNPTAFYLCASSGSGGTLNNEQFFGPGTRLTVL.

A few counts support this clonotype. V is TRBV25-1 and J is TRBJ2-1; perhaps TRBD2 as D (5 bases). Germline lookup yields CDR1 MGHDK and CDR2 SYGVNS. V lost 6 bases and J lost 4, with 10 bases in between. CDR3 length: 13 residues. CDR3 amino acids: CASSPGVYNEQFF. The CDR3 DNA reads TGTGCCAGCAGCCCCGGGGTATACAATGAGCAGTTCTTC.

CDR3 bases: TGTGCCAGCAGTTACGGACTAGCGGCATACAATGAGCAGTTCTTC. Protein sequence: CASSYGLAAYNEQFF. V is TRBV2 and J is TRBJ2-1; the match to TRBD2 covers 10 bases. The trim removed 5 bases at V and 4 bases at J, leaving 5 bases unmatched. Germline CDR1 reads SNHLY; CDR2 reads FYNNEI. This CDR3 is built from 15 residues.

There are a few counts of this clonotype. V usage is TRBV2 and J usage is TRBJ2-7; tentative D call: TRBD1 (6 bases). CDR1 SNHLY and CDR2 FYNNEI come from the germline V gene. The CDR3 has 12 amino acids. V lost 6 bases, J lost 5 bases, and 11 bases lay in between. The CDR3 DNA sequence: TGTGCCAGCAGCCGAGACAGGAACGAGCAGTACTTC. Its protein product is CASSRDRNEQYF.

The V call is TRBV5-1, the J call TRBJ1-6; D is perhaps TRBD1 (6 bases). This CDR3 region has 15 residues. V was clipped by 4 bases and J by 6 bases, with 14 bases between them. In germline, CDR1 is SGHRS, CDR2 YFSETQ. The CDR3 is CASSTFLQGNSPLHF. The CDR3 DNA reads as TGCGCCAGCAGCACCTTTCTACAGGGTAATTCACCCCTCCACTTT.

The J gene is TRBJ1-2, the V gene TRBV7-9; 8 bases match TRBD1. CDR3 length equals 11 residues. Germline-derived CDR1 and CDR2 are SEHNR and FQNEAQ (reference sequence). With 5 bases clipped from V and 7 bases from J, the junction kept 0 bases outside the gene matches. CDR3 nucleotide sequence: TGTGCCAGCAGCGACAGGGGTGGCTACACCTTC. Translated: CASSDRGGYTF.

This clonotype has at least ten counts. The genes are TRBV10-2 and TRBJ2-5; D uncertain. Trimming took off 6 bases at V and 3 bases at J, with 8 bases between the two ends. The CDR3 has 12 amino acids. Germline loops: CDR1 WSHSY, CDR2 SAAADI. The CDR3 region has the DNA TGCGCCAGCAGACAAAGCAAAGAGACCCAGTACTTC. Protein: CASRQSKETQYF.

Details on this clonotype: It is likely a read error, because the conserved phenylalanine at the end of the CDR3 is missing. This sequence joins TRBV7-9 and TRBJ1-2, with 10 bases aligning to TRBD1. Unmatched junction bases numbered 2, after V lost 1 base and J lost 6 bases. Germline CDR1 is SEHNR and CDR2 is FQNEAQ (reference sequence). The CDR3 totals 14 residues. As DNA, the CDR3 is TGTGCCAGCAGCTTAGGACAGGGGGCAGATGGCTACACCCTC. As protein: CASSLGQGADGYTL.

The chain combines TRBV7-3 with TRBJ2-7; D ambiguous. The V end lost 1 base, the J end lost 3 bases, and 7 bases lay between the germline ends. The CDR3 runs to 13 residues. CDR1 is SGHTA, CDR2 FQGTGA, per germline. The CDR3 loop is CASSLSAFYEQYF. CDR3 nucleotides: TGTGCCAGCAGCTTAAGCGCTTTCTACGAGCAGTACTTC.

As regards this clonotype: The missing conserved phenylalanine or tryptophan at the end of this CDR3 makes a read error likely. The J gene is TRBJ1-2, the V gene TRBV2; possible D gene TRBD1, 5 bases. V was cut by 5 bases and J by 2 bases, with 9 bases left in between. CDR3 size: 13 residues. In germline, CDR1 is SNHLY, CDR2 FYNNEI. CDR3 bases: TGTGCCAGCAGTTCGGGACTCAACTATGGCTACACCTCC. Amino acids: CASSSGLNYGYTS.

This clonotype was observed once. The chain couples TRBV5-5 to TRBJ1-2, with D tentatively TRBD1 (5 bases). The CDR3 consists of 13 residues. V lost 10 bases, J lost 3 bases, and 16 bases lay in between. The germline gives CDR1 SGHKS, CDR2 YYEKEE (reference sequence). The CDR3 nucleotides read TGTGCCTCCAAACCGTGGGGCCACTATGGCTACACCTTC. Its protein is CASKPWGHYGYTF.